What follows are 23 T cell receptor beta chains derived from one specimen sequenced in a study of cytomegalovirus exposure and HLA in healthy donors. The protocol was immunoSEQ multiplex PCR, while the TCRdb copy is restricted to in-frame clones and leaves out a portion. The profile covers 70,000 to 75,000 clones, with about 94% appearing a single time and approximately 1.5% taken by the ten largest. Source material: PBMCs. Receptors originate from a man aged 18 to 30 in good health and CMV-seropositive.

The V gene is TRBV9, the J gene TRBJ2-7; 9 nucleotides agree with TRBD2. The CDR3 sequence is 14 residues long. Germline values: CDR1 SGDLS, CDR2 YYNGEE. J lost 2 bases, V lost 2 bases, and 2 bases had no gene match. The CDR3 loop is CASSVAGGPYEQYF. The CDR3 nucleotides are TGTGCCAGCAGCGTCGCGGGGGGGCCCTACGAGCAGTACTTC.

The chain couples TRBV19 to TRBJ1-3; tentatively, D is TRBD1 (5 bases). Germline lookup yields CDR1 LNHDA and CDR2 SQIVND (reference sequence). Trimming removed 7 bases at V and 4 bases at J, with 17 bases between. The CDR3 totals 15 residues. The CDR3 bases are TGTGCCAGTACCCACCTTTCAGGGATCGGAAACACCATATATTTT. This codes for CASTHLSGIGNTIYF.

V gene TRBV29-1 combines with J gene TRBJ2-7, with 7 bases lining up with TRBD1. There are 13 residues in the CDR3. Germline V gene lookup returns CDR1 SQVTM and CDR2 ANQGSEA. Trimming cost V 2 bases and J 6 bases; bases outside gene matches: 7. Written as DNA, the CDR3 is TGCAGCGTTGAACCGACAGGGTTGGCCGAGCAGTACTTC. Its protein product is CSVEPTGLAEQYF.

The rearrangement uses TRBV7-9 and TRBJ2-1, with D possibly being TRBD1 (6 bases). CDR1 and CDR2 (germline): SEHNR, FQNEAQ (reference sequence). Between the trimmed V and J ends, which lost 6 bases and 5 bases, there was a span of 20 bases. The CDR3 has 16 residues. CDR3 in DNA: TGTGCCAGCAGAGGAGGACAGTTTCTGCGAAACAATGAGCAGTTCTTC. Translation: CASRGGQFLRNNEQFF.

The chain joins TRBV9 to TRBJ2-5; D is ambiguous. V gave up 1 base and J gave up 2 bases, with 6 bases separating them. The CDR3 spans 13 residues. The germline CDR1 and CDR2 sequences are SGDLS and YYNGEE. The CDR3 region is CASSVHEQETQYF. The DNA of the CDR3 is TGTGCCAGCAGCGTACATGAGCAAGAGACCCAGTACTTC.

This clone occurred once. The chain combines TRBV9 with TRBJ2-7, with D perhaps matching TRBD2 (5 bases). Per germline, CDR1 SGDLS and CDR2 YYNGEE. This CDR3 region has 13 residues. Trimming removed 0 bases at V and 7 bases at J, with 11 bases between. The CDR3 reads CASSVGRVEEQYF. The CDR3 DNA follows: TGTGCCAGCAGCGTAGGGCGGGTTGAGGAGCAGTACTTC. The full variable domain, completed using reference TRBV9 and TRBJ2-7, is DSGVTQTPKHLITATGQRVTLRCSPRSGDLSVYWYQQSLDQGLQFLIQYYNGEERAKGNILERFSAQQFPDLHSELNLSSLELGDSALYFCASSVGRVEEQYFGPGTRLTVT.

The chain combines TRBV27 with TRBJ2-5; 8 bases match TRBD2. The germline V gene encodes CDR1 MNHEY and CDR2 SMNVEV (reference sequence). Trimming cost V 4 bases and J 1 base; bases outside gene matches: 2. This CDR3 is built from 14 residues. Here the CDR3 DNA reads TGTGCCAGCAGTTGGGCGGGGGGCCAAGAGACCCAGTACTTC. Amino acid sequence: CASSWAGGQETQYF.

This chain uses TRBV5-6 with TRBJ1-1, with unresolved D. This CDR3 has 15 residues. V was shortened by 0 bases and J by 6 bases, with 15 bases between the two germline ends. Germline loops: CDR1 SGHDT, CDR2 YYEEEE. The CDR3 is CASSLVRLRRSEAFF. CDR3 DNA: TGTGCCAGCAGCTTGGTCCGGTTGCGGAGATCTGAAGCTTTCTTT.

This chain connects TRBV9 to TRBJ2-5; D unclear. The germline CDR1 and CDR2 sequences are SGDLS and YYNGEE. The CDR3 runs to 14 residues. V dropped 4 bases and J dropped 5 bases, with 15 bases sitting between them. This CDR3 reads CASSRAPRVETQYF. The CDR3 region has the DNA TGTGCCAGCAGCCGAGCTCCCCGGGTGGAGACCCAGTACTTC.

This clone was detected once. The rearrangement joins TRBV7-8 to TRBJ2-7, with 7 bases matching TRBD2. The CDR3 consists of 13 residues. Germline V gives CDR1 SGHVS, CDR2 FQNEAQ. V trimming: 6 bases; J trimming: 3 bases; junction bases outside the gene matches: 5. CDR3 nucleotide sequence: TGTGCCAGCAGGGCTGCTAGCGGCTACGAGCAGTACTTC. Protein: CASRAASGYEQYF.

The chain employs TRBV6-5 and TRBJ2-7, with 7 bases aligning to TRBD2. Germline CDR1 is MNHEY and CDR2 is SVGAGI. V shed 8 bases, J shed 0 bases, and the junction held 10 bases outside the gene matches. CDR3 length: 15 amino acids. CDR3 sequence: CASLRGAGSSYEQYF. The CDR3, as DNA: TGTGCCAGCTTGCGGGGAGCGGGGTCCTCCTACGAGCAGTACTTC.

The genes are TRBV20-1 and TRBJ1-2; D is unresolved. Trimming stripped 4 bases from V and 4 bases from J, with 4 bases between. The CDR3 runs 10 residues. Germline CDR1 reads DFQATT; CDR2 reads SNEGSKA (reference sequence). CDR3 amino acids: CSATGYGYTF. CDR3 DNA: TGCAGTGCTACAGGCTATGGCTACACCTTC.

V gene TRBV28 combines with J gene TRBJ2-7; 7 bases match TRBD1. Per germline, CDR1 MDHEN and CDR2 SYDVKM. CDR3 length: 15 residues. V lost 3 bases, J lost 3 bases, and 8 bases stayed unmatched. The CDR3, as DNA: TGTGCCAGCAGTTTTGGCAGGGGGTTTAGCTACGAGCAGTACTTC. It encodes CASSFGRGFSYEQYF.

This chain joins TRBV29-1 and TRBJ2-7, with D uncertain. Germline V gene sequence: CDR1 SQVTM, CDR2 ANQGSEA. The CDR3 runs to 11 residues. Trimming shortened V by 4 bases and J by 3 bases, and 7 bases separated the two germline ends. For the CDR3, the DNA is TGCAGCGTTGCTAATAACTACGAGCAGTACTTC. Translation gives CSVANNYEQYF.

This clone was recorded once. This sequence joins TRBV20-1 and TRBJ2-1, with D perhaps TRBD2 (5 bases). V was pared by 6 bases and J by 9 bases, with 9 bases between. The CDR3 totals 10 residues. Germline loops: CDR1 DFQATT, CDR2 SNEGSKA (reference sequence). The CDR3 loop is CSALRGEQFF. CDR3 nucleotide sequence: TGCAGTGCGTTACGGGGTGAGCAGTTCTTC.

The chain links TRBV15 to TRBJ2-4; perhaps TRBD2 as D (5 bases). This CDR3 region has 16 residues. The germline V and J ends were trimmed by 1 base and 2 bases, with 12 bases remaining between them. CDR1 and CDR2 from the germline V gene are LNHNV and YYDKDF (reference sequence). The CDR3: CATSRGSVGTKNIQYF. The CDR3 DNA follows: TGTGCCACCAGCAGAGGTAGCGTGGGGACCAAAAACATTCAGTACTTC.

The V call is TRBV5-4, the J call TRBJ2-1; TRBD1 aligns across 7 bases. V shed 2 bases, J shed 4 bases, and the junction held 9 bases outside the gene matches. The CDR3 contains 16 residues. Looked up from germline, CDR1 is SGHNT and CDR2 is YYREEE (reference sequence). This CDR3 reads CASSLEASGQYNEQFF. The CDR3 DNA follows: TGTGCCAGCAGCTTAGAGGCGTCGGGACAGTACAATGAGCAGTTCTTC. The full variable domain, in which reference TRBV5-4 and TRBJ2-1 provide the parts outside the CDR3, is ETGVTQSPTHLIKTRGQQVTLRCSSQSGHNTVSWYQQALGQGPQFIFQYYREEENGRGNFPPRFSGLQFPNYSSELNVNALELDDSALYLCASSLEASGQYNEQFFGPGTRLTVL.

CDR3 protein: CASSLDWNTEAFF. CDR3 DNA: TGTGCCAGCAGCTTGGACTGGAACACTGAAGCTTTCTTT. The chain has TRBV5-6 and TRBJ1-1; D unclear. This CDR3 is built from 13 residues. Between the trimmed V and J ends, which lost 0 bases and 1 base, there was a span of 4 bases. Germline V gene lookup returns CDR1 SGHDT and CDR2 YYEEEE.

V gene TRBV7-2 combines with J gene TRBJ2-1; 11 bases match TRBD2. The V gene end was trimmed by 4 bases and the J gene end by 4 bases; junction bases not matched to a gene: 6. Germline CDR1 SGHTA, CDR2 FQGNSA. There are 16 residues in the CDR3. In DNA form, the CDR3 reads TGTGCCAGCAGCTCTAGCGGGGGGCAAGGATACAATGAGCAGTTCTTC. It translates to CASSSSGGQGYNEQFF.

V is TRBV18 and J is TRBJ1-3, with 7 positions matching TRBD1. The CDR3 runs to 15 residues. With V trimmed by 5 bases and J by 0 bases, 4 bases remained unmatched. In germline, CDR1 is KGHSH, CDR2 LQKENI. CDR3 DNA: TGTGCCAGCTCAGAGGGGGCTAGCTCTGGAAACACCATATATTTT. It specifies CASSEGASSGNTIYF.

The chain is built from TRBV7-3 and TRBJ1-6; D is unresolved. Trimming left V 2 bases short and J 8 bases short, with 7 bases between. This CDR3 is built from 13 residues. Germline V gene lookup returns CDR1 SGHTA and CDR2 FQGTGA. CDR3 coding DNA: TGTGCCAGCAGCTTATCTCCCCATTCACCCCTCCACTTT. Translated: CASSLSPHSPLHF.

The chain links TRBV5-1 to TRBJ1-1; TRBD1 might be the D (5 bases). CDR1 SGHRS and CDR2 YFSETQ come from the germline V gene. The V gene lost 4 bases and the J gene lost 0 bases, with 16 bases spanning the gap. The CDR3 covers 16 residues. In DNA form, the CDR3 reads TGCGCCAGCAGCGGTGGAAGGGGAGGGATGAACACTGAAGCTTTCTTT. Protein sequence: CASSGGRGGMNTEAFF.

This clone was detected only a few times. J is TRBJ1-1 and V is TRBV7-9, with TRBD1 as a possible D gene (5 bases). Germline V gene sequence: CDR1 SEHNR, CDR2 FQNEAQ (reference sequence). V lost 3 bases and J 6 bases, leaving 11 bases between the germline ends. The CDR3 is 13 residues long. The DNA of the CDR3 is TGTGCCAGCAGCTTGACAGACGGATCTGAAGCTTTCTTT. Amino acids: CASSLTDGSEAFF.